This TCR beta chain originates from a study of blood T cell repertoires in COVID-19. In the study overall: The United States, Italy and Spain provided the acute and convalescent COVID-19 samples. The cDNA or gDNA used as material had been derived from T cells, B-cell-depleted T cells, or PBMCs.

Authors' analysis steps: The authors estimated nucleated cell counts from reference gene primer amplification. Measured with immunoSEQ multiplex PCR; TCRdb has only the in-frame clones, and not every one. The V and J calls and clone size come from that table; D and trimming were worked out from the DNA. The profile shows roughly 190,000 clones, more than 80% of them singletons. With V trimmed by 4 bases and J by 9 bases, 4 bases remained unmatched. Per the germline V gene, CDR1 is SEHNR and CDR2 is FQNEAQ (reference sequence). The CDR3 totals 13 residues. This rearrangement joins TRBV7-9 to TRBJ2-2; 8 nucleotides align to TRBD1. This TCR came from a man in his fifties or sixties with acute or convalescent COVID-19. Sample: peripheral blood. CDR3 amino acids: CASSSQGARELFF. The CDR3 nucleotides are TGTGCCAGCAGCTCTCAGGGGGCTCGGGAGCTGTTTTTT.